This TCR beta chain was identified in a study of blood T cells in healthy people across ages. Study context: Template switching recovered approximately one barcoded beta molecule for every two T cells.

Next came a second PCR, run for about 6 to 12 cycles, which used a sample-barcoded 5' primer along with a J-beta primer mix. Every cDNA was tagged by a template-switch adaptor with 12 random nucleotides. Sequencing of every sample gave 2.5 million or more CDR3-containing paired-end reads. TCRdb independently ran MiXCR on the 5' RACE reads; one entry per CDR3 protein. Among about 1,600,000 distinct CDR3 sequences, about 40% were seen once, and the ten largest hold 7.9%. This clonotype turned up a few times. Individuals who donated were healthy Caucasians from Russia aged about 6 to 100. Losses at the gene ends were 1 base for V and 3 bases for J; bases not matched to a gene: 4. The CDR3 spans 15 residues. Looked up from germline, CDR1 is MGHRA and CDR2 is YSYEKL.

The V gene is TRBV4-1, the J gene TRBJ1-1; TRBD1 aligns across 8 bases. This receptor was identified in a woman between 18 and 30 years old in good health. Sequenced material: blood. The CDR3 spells CASSQADRGHTEAFF. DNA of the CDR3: TGCGCCAGCAGCCAAGCAGACAGGGGTCACACTGAAGCTTTCTTT.